A single sample gave rise to the 3 T cell receptor beta chains below, sequenced in a study of early T cells in non-severe SARS-CoV-2 infection. TCRdb reprocessed the 5' RACE reads with MiXCR, giving one entry per CDR3 protein. The table lists some 70,000 distinct CDR3 sequences, approximately 12% of them singletons. Sample: whole blood. These receptors all stem from an adult who was a healthcare worker with PCR-confirmed SARS-CoV-2 infection or an uninfected control (not recorded which).

This clonotype was recorded many times. The V call is TRBV6-5, the J call TRBJ1-2; 8 bases are a match to TRBD1. CDR1 MNHEY and CDR2 SVGAGI come from the germline V gene. The J segment lost 11 bases and the V segment lost 7 bases, leaving 12 bases of the junction unmatched. This CDR3 spans 13 amino acids. CDR3 sequence reads: CASTLRQGSFYTF. The CDR3 nucleotides are TGTGCCAGCACTCTCAGACAGGGGTCCTTTTACACCTTC.

V usage is TRBV6-6 and J usage is TRBJ2-3, with 10 bases lining up with TRBD2. The CDR3 is 16 residues long. Per the germline V gene, CDR1 is MNHNY and CDR2 is SVGAGI (reference sequence). V trimming: 5 bases; J trimming: 4 bases; junction bases outside the gene matches: 9. CDR3 nucleotide sequence: TGTGCCAGCAGTCCCCTAGCGGGAGAGAATGCAGATACGCAGTATTTT. It encodes CASSPLAGENADTQYF.

This clonotype was picked up many times. The chain combines TRBV19 with TRBJ1-4, with D possibly TRBD1 on 6 matching bases. This CDR3 region has 14 residues. The germline V and J ends were trimmed by 10 bases and 4 bases, with 16 bases remaining between them. CDR1 LNHDA and CDR2 SQIVND come from the germline V gene (reference sequence). The CDR3 DNA follows: TGTGCCACCGGGGGATGGACAGTTAATGAAAAACTGTTTTTT. Amino acids: CATGGWTVNEKLFF.